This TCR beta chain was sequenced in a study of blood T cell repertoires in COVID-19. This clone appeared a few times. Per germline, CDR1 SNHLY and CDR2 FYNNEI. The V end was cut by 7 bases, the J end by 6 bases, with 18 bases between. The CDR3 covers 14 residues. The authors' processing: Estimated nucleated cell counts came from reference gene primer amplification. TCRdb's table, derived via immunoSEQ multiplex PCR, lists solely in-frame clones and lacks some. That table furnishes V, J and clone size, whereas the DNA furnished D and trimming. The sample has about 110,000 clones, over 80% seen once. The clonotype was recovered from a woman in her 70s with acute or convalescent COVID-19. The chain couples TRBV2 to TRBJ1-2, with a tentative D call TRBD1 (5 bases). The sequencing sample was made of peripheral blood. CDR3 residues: CASTWDGGTNGYTF. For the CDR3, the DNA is TGTGCCAGCACCTGGGACGGAGGGACCAATGGCTACACCTTC.